The present TCR beta chain was sequenced within a study of blood T cells in healthy people across ages. The V and J ends lost 5 bases and 15 bases, in that order; junction bases with no gene match: 6. Germline V gene sequence: CDR1 DFQATT, CDR2 SNEGSKA (reference sequence). This CDR3 comprises 10 residues. Primers used in a second PCR of roughly 7 to 12 cycles were a sample-barcoded 5' primer and a J-beta primer mix. Tagging of each cDNA molecule was performed by a template-switch adaptor with 12 random nucleotides. All samples yielded 2.5 million or more CDR3-containing paired-end reads. TCRdb passed the 5' RACE reads through MiXCR, listing each CDR3 protein once. The sample gives 1.6 million or so distinct CDR3 sequences, 34% of which show up once; about 10% is in the top ten.

The chain uses TRBV20-1 and TRBJ2-1, with 8 bases aligning to TRBD2. The TCR sequence derives from a young woman in good health. Sequencing was done on a sample of blood. CDR3 loop: CSAHWREAFF. DNA for the CDR3: TGCAGTGCTCATTGGCGGGAGGCGTTCTTC.